These 4 T cell receptor beta chains originate from one sample sequenced in a study of HIV-infected patients and healthy controls. The repertoire came from unfractionated whole blood and reflected all unsorted peripheral T cells. cDNA was made from approximately 0.55 ug RNA using alpha and beta constant primers. Alpha and beta chain libraries were made separately by chain-specific third strand synthesis with multiplexing indices. TCRdb fed the 5' RACE reads into MiXCR, producing one record per CDR3 protein. The sample has 12,000 or so distinct CDR3 sequences; 5.1% are singletons. Sequencing was carried out using blood. The receptors come from an adult in good health.

This clonotype was counted at least ten times. The CDR3 nucleotides are TGTGCCAGCAGCCGCAACAGGGAAGCCACTGAAGCTTTCTTT. Amino acid sequence: CASSRNREATEAFF. The genes are TRBV4-2 and TRBJ1-1; D perhaps matches TRBD1 (6 bases). Per the germline V gene, CDR1 is LGHNA and CDR2 is YNFKEQ. Trimming took 4 bases from V and 4 from J, leaving 13 bases between them. The CDR3 length is 14 residues.

The table lists this clonotype with many counts. V gene TRBV7-2 combines with J gene TRBJ2-3; weak D call: TRBD1 (6 bases). Trimming shortened V by 1 base and J by 4 bases, and 12 bases separated the two germline ends. The CDR3 covers 15 residues. Germline values: CDR1 SGHTA, CDR2 FQGNSA. This CDR3 is CASSLGGRTADTQYF. CDR3 in DNA: TGTGCCAGCAGCTTAGGAGGCCGGACAGCAGATACGCAGTATTTT.

Worth noting for this clonotype: This clone may be a read error of a much larger clone one base away. The chain has TRBV12-3 or TRBV12-4 and TRBJ1-1; D is uncertain. This CDR3 is built from 15 residues. V lost 6 bases, J lost 0 bases, and 14 bases lay in between. In nucleotides, the CDR3 is TGTGCCAGCAGGTACGATTGGACTATGAACACTGAAGCTTTCTTT. It encodes CASRYDWTMNTEAFF.

At least ten counts were recorded for this clonotype. This chain joins TRBV5-1 and TRBJ2-1; maybe TRBD1 (5 bases). Germline-derived CDR1 and CDR2 are SGHRS and YFSETQ. The CDR3 consists of 15 residues. Trimming took off 3 bases at V and 2 bases at J, with 12 bases between the two ends. CDR3: CASSWQGNAYNEQFF. DNA of the CDR3: TGCGCCAGCAGCTGGCAGGGTAACGCCTACAATGAGCAGTTCTTC.